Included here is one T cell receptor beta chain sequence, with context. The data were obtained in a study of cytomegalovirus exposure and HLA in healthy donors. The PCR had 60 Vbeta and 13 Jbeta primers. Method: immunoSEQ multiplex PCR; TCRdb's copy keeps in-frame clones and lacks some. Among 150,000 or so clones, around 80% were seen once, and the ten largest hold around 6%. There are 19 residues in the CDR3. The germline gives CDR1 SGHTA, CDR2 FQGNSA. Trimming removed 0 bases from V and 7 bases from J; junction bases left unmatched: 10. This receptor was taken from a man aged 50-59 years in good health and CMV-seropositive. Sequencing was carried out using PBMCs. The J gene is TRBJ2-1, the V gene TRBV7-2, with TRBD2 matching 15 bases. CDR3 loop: CASSLAPTGLAGGPNEQFF. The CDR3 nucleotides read TGTGCCAGCAGCTTAGCCCCAACCGGACTAGCGGGGGGGCCAAATGAGCAGTTCTTC. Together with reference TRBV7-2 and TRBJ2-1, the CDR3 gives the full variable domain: GAGVSQSPSNKVTEKGKDVELRCDPISGHTALYWYRQSLGQGLEFLIYFQGNSAPDKSGLPSDRFSAERTGGSVSTLTIQRTQQEDSAVYLCASSLAPTGLAGGPNEQFFGPGTRLTVL.